This TCR beta chain was captured in a study of blood T cells in healthy people across ages. This CDR3 contains 12 residues. Germline loops: CDR1 MNHNS, CDR2 SASEGT. Trimming took off 2 bases at V and 10 bases at J, with 9 bases between the two ends. Primed by a sample-barcoded 5' primer and a J-beta primer mix, a second PCR proceeded for roughly 7 to 12 cycles. A template-switch adaptor containing 12 random nucleotides labeled each cDNA molecule. TCRdb recomputed calls from the 5' RACE reads with MiXCR, one row per CDR3 protein. The table has about 640,000 distinct CDR3 sequences, roughly 53% seen once. Notes on the study in general: Expanded clonotype shifts may have been confounded, as the donors had an unknown CMV status.

Worth noting for this clonotype: Its matching antigen is unknown.

V gene TRBV6-1 combines with J gene TRBJ2-1, with D unresolved. Material for sequencing was blood. This sequence was found in a man aged 55-75 years in good health. DNA for the CDR3: TGTGCCAGCAGTGAATTAGCTTTGGAGCAGTTCTTC. Protein: CASSELALEQFF.